This T cell receptor (beta chain) was retrieved from a study of cytomegalovirus exposure and HLA in healthy donors. Study background: An earlier analysis identified more than 90 million unique TCR beta sequences in 170 million or so T cells.

The V gene's germline CDR1 is SQVTM and CDR2 ANQGSEA. V shed 5 bases and J shed 0 bases, with 20 bases lying between them. The CDR3 extends over 17 amino acids. Both 60 Vbeta primers and 13 Jbeta primers went into the PCR. The repertoire was sequenced with immunoSEQ multiplex PCR; TCRdb's copy has only in-frame clones and lacks some. Of tens of thousands of clones in the sample, around three fifths were seen once. Study conclusions and caveats: Cytomegalovirus association was assigned to more than 150 TCR beta chains. Highest at DRB1 and lowest at HLA-C, TCR association rates differed among HLA loci in a later analysis.

Details on this clone: What it binds is unknown.

The chain joins TRBV29-1 to TRBJ1-5; maybe TRBD1 (6 bases). The TCR was taken from a boy younger than 18 in good health and CMV-seropositive. The source material was PBMCs. Here the CDR3 DNA reads TGCAGCGTTTCCAAAAGGGGACACACTCATAGCAATCAGCCCCAGCATTTT. Its translation is CSVSKRGHTHSNQPQHF.